The 4 T cell receptor beta chains in this list originate from one sample, sequenced in a study of T cell responses to AZD1222 COVID-19 vaccine (dated by TCRdb to about 2021). This sample's time point label indicates: about 28 days (+/-7) after the second vaccine dose. Explained via the paper, the treatment or condition label denotes: meningococcal conjugate vaccine given as trial control. Library method: the immunoSEQ multiplex PCR assay. TCRdb mirrors the immuneACCESS table, restricted to in-frame sequences. Some clones are absent from its copies; in checked studies, under half trace to an unresolved V gene, and the reason for the others is unknown. Recorded for this sample are about 76,000 clones; more than 60% of them occurred a single time. The ten most abundant clones make up approximately 25% of the sample. The sample was peripheral blood, taken 28 days after the second dose of the MenACWY control vaccine. The receptors were sampled from an adult who received the MenACWY meningococcal vaccine as a control.

The CDR3, as DNA: TGTGCCAGCAGCCAAGAGTCAGGGATGACGGGTGAAAAACTGTTTTTT. Translated, it gives CASSQESGMTGEKLFF. The chain is built from TRBV3-1 (or the pseudogene TRBV3-2) and TRBJ1-4; possibly TRBD1 for D (5 bases). CDR1 is LGHDT and CDR2 is YNNKEL in the germline V gene (reference sequence). This CDR3 comprises 16 residues. Trimming shortened V by 0 bases and J by 7 bases, and 15 bases separated the two germline ends.

V is TRBV19 and J is TRBJ1-1; D gene unclear. Between the trimmed V and J ends, which lost 4 bases and 6 bases, there was a span of 12 bases. The CDR3 sequence is 13 residues long. Germline V gene sequence: CDR1 LNHDA, CDR2 SQIVND (reference sequence). The CDR3 loop reads CASSKGPGAEAFF. The CDR3 DNA follows: TGTGCCAGTAGTAAAGGCCCCGGGGCTGAAGCTTTCTTT.

This clone has just one count. J is TRBJ2-1 and V is TRBV9; TRBD2 agrees at 9 bases. After removal of 4 bases from V and 5 bases from J, the junction contained 10 bases not matched to a gene. CDR3 length: 16 amino acids. CDR1 and CDR2 (germline): SGDLS, YYNGEE. Here the CDR3 reads CASSLRKGGGDNEQFF. DNA of the CDR3: TGTGCCAGCAGCCTTCGGAAGGGCGGGGGGGACAATGAGCAGTTCTTC.

In its sample, this clone was seen a few times. The junction departs from the called germline gene at one end, perhaps through a read error. The chain has TRBV3-1 (or the pseudogene TRBV3-2) and TRBJ2-7; D is undetermined. Germline V gene sequence: CDR1 LGHDT, CDR2 YNNKEL (reference sequence). The CDR3 is made up of 14 amino acids. For the CDR3, the DNA is TGTGCCAGCAGCCTCCTAGTTGCCCCGGAAAGGATGAACTTC. Translation gives CASSLLVAPERMNF.